This T cell receptor (beta chain) was recorded in a study of blood T cell repertoires in COVID-19. Study-wide context: From the United States, Italy and Spain came samples of acute and convalescent COVID-19. T cells, B-cell-depleted T cells, or PBMCs provided the cDNA or gDNA that served as material.

As processed by the authors: Using reference gene primer amplification, nucleated cell counts were estimated. Repertoires were generated with immunoSEQ multiplex PCR, while TCRdb's copy carries only in-frame clones and drops some. V and J calls and clone size are those listed in that table; D and trimming were worked out from the DNA. The repertoire has approximately 250,000 clones, around four fifths of them found once; the top ten carry over 4.5%. The V and J ends lost 1 base and 3 bases, in that order; junction bases with no gene match: 2. The CDR3 contains 14 residues. From germline, CDR1 is LGHNT and CDR2 FRNRAP.

The sequenced sample was peripheral blood. The rearrangement uses TRBV12-5 and TRBJ1-1, with 7 bases matching TRBD1. This sequence was found in a man in his sixties who had recovered from COVID-19. The CDR3 loop reads CASGLGQGYTEAFF. For the CDR3, the DNA is TGTGCTAGTGGTTTGGGACAGGGCTACACTGAAGCTTTCTTT.